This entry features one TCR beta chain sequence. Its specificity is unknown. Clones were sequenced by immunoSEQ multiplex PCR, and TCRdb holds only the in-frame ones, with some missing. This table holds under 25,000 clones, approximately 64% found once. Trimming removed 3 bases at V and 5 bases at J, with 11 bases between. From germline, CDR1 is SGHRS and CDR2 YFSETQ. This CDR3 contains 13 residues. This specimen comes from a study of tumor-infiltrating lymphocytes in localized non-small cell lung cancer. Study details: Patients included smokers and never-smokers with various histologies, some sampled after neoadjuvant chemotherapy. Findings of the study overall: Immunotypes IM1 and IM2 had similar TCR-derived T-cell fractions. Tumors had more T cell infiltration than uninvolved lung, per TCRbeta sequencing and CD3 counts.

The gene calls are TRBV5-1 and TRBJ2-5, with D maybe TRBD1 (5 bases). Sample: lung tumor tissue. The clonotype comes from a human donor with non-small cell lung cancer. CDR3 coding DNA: TGCGCCAGCAGCTCGGCACAGGCGGAGACCCAGTACTTC. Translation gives CASSSAQAETQYF.